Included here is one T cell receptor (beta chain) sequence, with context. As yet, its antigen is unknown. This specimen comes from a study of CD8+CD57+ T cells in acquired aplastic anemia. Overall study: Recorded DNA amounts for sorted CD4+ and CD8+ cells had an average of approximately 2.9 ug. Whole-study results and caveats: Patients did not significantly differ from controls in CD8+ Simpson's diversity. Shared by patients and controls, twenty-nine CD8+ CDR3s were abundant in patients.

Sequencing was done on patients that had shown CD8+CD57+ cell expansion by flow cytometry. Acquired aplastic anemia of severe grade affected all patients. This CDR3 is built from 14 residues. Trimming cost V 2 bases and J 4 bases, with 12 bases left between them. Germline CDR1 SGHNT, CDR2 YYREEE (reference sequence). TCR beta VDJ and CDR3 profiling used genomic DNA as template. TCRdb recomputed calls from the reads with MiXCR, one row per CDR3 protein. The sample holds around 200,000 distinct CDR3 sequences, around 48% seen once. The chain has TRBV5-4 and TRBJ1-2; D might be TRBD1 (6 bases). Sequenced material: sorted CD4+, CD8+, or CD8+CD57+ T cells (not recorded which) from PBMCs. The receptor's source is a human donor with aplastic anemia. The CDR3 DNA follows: TGTGCCAGCAGCTTACAGGGCCAAATCTATGGCTACACCTTC. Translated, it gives CASSLQGQIYGYTF.